This T cell receptor (beta chain) was recovered during a study of shared clonotypes between healthy human individuals. The protocol was immunoSEQ multiplex PCR, while the TCRdb copy is restricted to in-frame clones and leaves out a portion. The table records about 1.1 million clones, around three quarters of them present only once. Sequences were obtained from memory CD4+ T cells from PBMCs. Noted subset: CD45RA-negative fraction. This TCR was recovered from a man between 18 and 35 years old in good health. Some clones in this sample may be carry-over from other donors' samples.

The CDR3 spells CASSLGLSASTDTQYF. In DNA form, the CDR3 reads TGTGCCAGCAGCTTAGGGCTCTCAGCCAGCACAGATACGCAGTATTTT. This chain links TRBV7-3 with TRBJ2-3, with unresolved D. Trimming shortened V by 2 bases and J by 0 bases, and 12 bases separated the two germline ends. Germline loops: CDR1 SGHTA, CDR2 FQGTGA. The CDR3 is 16 residues long.